This T cell receptor beta chain was profiled in a study of shared clonotypes between healthy human individuals. V shed 0 bases and J 2 bases; nucleotides not matched to a gene: 6. CDR1 is SEHNR, CDR2 FQNEAQ, per germline (reference sequence). This CDR3 contains 16 residues. Clones were sequenced by immunoSEQ multiplex PCR, and TCRdb holds only the in-frame ones, with some missing. The sample holds about 1 million clones; about three quarters are singletons and the top ten take roughly 1.4%. This clone showed up just once. Specimen: memory CD4+ T cells sorted from blood. Subset reported: CD45RA-negative fraction. The receptor was isolated from a man between 18 and 35 years old in good health. The chain has TRBV7-9 and TRBJ1-2, with 7 bases matching TRBD1. CDR3: CASSLAGTEPNYGYTF. The CDR3 coding sequence is TGTGCCAGCAGCTTAGCGGGGACAGAGCCCAACTATGGCTACACCTTC.